The source of this T cell receptor (beta chain) is a study of cytomegalovirus exposure and HLA in healthy donors. Trimming cost V 3 bases and J 6 bases; bases outside gene matches: 4. The CDR3 sequence is 14 residues long. The germline CDR1 and CDR2 sequences are SQVTM and ANQGSEA. This clone was seen only a few times. As yet, its antigen is unknown. The PCR used 60 Vbeta and 13 Jbeta primers. TCRdb's table, derived via immunoSEQ multiplex PCR, lists solely in-frame clones and lacks some. The sample consists of 160,000 or so clones, about four fifths of them appearing once. Broader study findings: At a 0.05 false discovery rate, a later analysis found around 15,000 TCR beta sequences to be associated with HLA alleles.

This sequence originates from a young man in good health and CMV-seronegative. This sequence joins TRBV29-1 and TRBJ2-2; 10 bases match TRBD1. The sample taken for sequencing was PBMCs. The DNA for the CDR3 is TGCAGCGTTGACGGACAGGGGGTCGCCGGGGAGCTGTTTTTT. This gives the protein CSVDGQGVAGELFF.